The present T cell receptor beta chain was sequenced within a study of shared clonotypes between healthy human individuals. Profiled with immunoSEQ multiplex PCR; TCRdb holds only in-frame clones, not every one. The sample includes a few million clones, around 95% seen only once; the top ten take approximately 0.13%. In the case of this clone: The target antigen is unknown.

Overall study results and limits: Enrolling few donors narrowed the genetic and exposure-history diversity that was represented.

V trimming: 0 bases; J trimming: 4 bases; junction bases outside the gene matches: 7. Per germline, CDR1 SGHKS and CDR2 YYEKEE (reference sequence). CDR3 length: 15 residues. The clonotype was recovered from a man aged 18 to 29 in good health. The sequenced material came from naive CD4+ T cells sorted from blood. Documented subset: CD45RA+ positively selected. V is TRBV5-5 and J is TRBJ2-7; 7 positions agree with TRBD1. The CDR3 spells CASSLARGQLYEQYF. CDR3 sequence (DNA): TGTGCCAGCAGCTTGGCCCGGGGACAGCTATACGAGCAGTACTTC.